Below, one T cell receptor beta chain is given with its context. The data belong to a study of T cell responses to AZD1222 COVID-19 vaccine. CDR1 is MNHNS and CDR2 is SASEGT in the germline V gene. The CDR3 covers 12 residues. V lost 7 bases to trimming and J lost 5 bases, with 12 bases between them. Libraries were prepared by immunoSEQ multiplex PCR; TCRdb keeps only in-frame clonotypes and omits some of them. The table lists about 120,000 clones, 92% of them singletons, with around 15% in the top ten. The sample in question was peripheral blood, obtained on day 0 of AZD1222 vaccination. This rearrangement joins TRBV6-1 to TRBJ2-7, with D perhaps TRBD2 (5 bases). The source of this sequence is an adult in good health. The CDR3 reads CASTAGGHEQYF. CDR3 nucleotides: TGTGCCAGCACCGCTGGCGGGCACGAGCAGTACTTC.